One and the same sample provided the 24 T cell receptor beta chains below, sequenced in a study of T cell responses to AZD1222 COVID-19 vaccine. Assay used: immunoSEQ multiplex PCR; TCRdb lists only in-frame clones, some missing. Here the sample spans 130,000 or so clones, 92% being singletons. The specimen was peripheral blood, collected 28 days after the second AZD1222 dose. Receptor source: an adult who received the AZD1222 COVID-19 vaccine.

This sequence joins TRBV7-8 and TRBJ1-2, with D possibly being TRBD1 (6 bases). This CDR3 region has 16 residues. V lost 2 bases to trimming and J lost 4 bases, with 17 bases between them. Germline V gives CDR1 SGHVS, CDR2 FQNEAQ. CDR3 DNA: TGTGCCAGCAGCTTAATGTACAGGGATGTCAGCTATGGCTACACCTTC. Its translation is CASSLMYRDVSYGYTF.

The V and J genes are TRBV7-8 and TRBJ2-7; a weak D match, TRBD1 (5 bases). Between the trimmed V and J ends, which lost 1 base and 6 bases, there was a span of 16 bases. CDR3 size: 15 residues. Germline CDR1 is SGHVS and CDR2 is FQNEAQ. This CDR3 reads CASSLGKGVTGEQYF. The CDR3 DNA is TGTGCCAGCAGCTTAGGGAAAGGGGTGACGGGCGAGCAGTACTTC. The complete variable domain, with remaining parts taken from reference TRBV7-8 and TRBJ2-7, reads GAGVSQSPRYKVAKRGQDVALRCDPISGHVSLFWYQQALGQGPEFLTYFQNEAQLDKSGLPSDRFFAERPEGSVSTLKIQRTQQEDSAVYLCASSLGKGVTGEQYFGPGTRLTVT.

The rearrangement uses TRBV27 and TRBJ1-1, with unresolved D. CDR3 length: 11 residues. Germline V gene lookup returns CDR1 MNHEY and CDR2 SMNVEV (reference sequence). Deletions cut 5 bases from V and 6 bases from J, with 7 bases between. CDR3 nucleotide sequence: TGTGCCAGCAGTGGGGTTGCTGAAGCTTTCTTT. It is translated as CASSGVAEAFF.

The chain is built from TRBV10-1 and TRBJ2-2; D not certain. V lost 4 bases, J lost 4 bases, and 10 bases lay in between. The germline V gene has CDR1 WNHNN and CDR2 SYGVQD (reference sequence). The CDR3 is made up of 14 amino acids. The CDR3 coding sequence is TGCGCCAGCAGTGGGTGGTTTCTCACCGGGGAGCTGTTTTTT. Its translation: CASSGWFLTGELFF.

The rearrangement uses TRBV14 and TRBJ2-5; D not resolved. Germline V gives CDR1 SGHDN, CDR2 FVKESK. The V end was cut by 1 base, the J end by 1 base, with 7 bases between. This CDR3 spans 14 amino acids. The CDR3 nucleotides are TGTGCCAGCAGCCAAGTTCCAGTCCAAGAGACCCAGTACTTC. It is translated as CASSQVPVQETQYF.

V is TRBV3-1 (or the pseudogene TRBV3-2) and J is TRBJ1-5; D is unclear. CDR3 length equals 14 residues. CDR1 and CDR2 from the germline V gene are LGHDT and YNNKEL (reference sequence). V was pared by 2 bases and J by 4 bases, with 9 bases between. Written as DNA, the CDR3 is TGTGCCAGCAGCCAAAAGCCGGGAAATCAGCCCCAGCATTTT. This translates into CASSQKPGNQPQHF.

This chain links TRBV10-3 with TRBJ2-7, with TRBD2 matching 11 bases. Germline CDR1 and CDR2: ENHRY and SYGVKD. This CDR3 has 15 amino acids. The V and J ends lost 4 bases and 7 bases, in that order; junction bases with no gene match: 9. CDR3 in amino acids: CAISASLAGAGEQYF. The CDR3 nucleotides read TGTGCCATCAGTGCATCACTAGCGGGAGCGGGAGAGCAGTACTTC.

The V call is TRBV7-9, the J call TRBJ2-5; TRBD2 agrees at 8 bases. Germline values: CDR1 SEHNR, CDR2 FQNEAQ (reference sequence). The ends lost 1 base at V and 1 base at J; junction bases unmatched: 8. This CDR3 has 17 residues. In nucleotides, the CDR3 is TGTGCCAGCAGCTTAGATTCTAGCGGGCGTTCCCAAGAGACCCAGTACTTC. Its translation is CASSLDSSGRSQETQYF.

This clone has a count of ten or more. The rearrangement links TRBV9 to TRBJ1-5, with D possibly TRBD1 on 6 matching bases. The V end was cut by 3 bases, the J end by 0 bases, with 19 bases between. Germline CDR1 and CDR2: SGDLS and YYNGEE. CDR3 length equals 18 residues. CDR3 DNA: TGTGCCAGCAGCGCATCAGGGGTAGGTCCCTATAGCAATCAGCCCCAGCATTTT. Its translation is CASSASGVGPYSNQPQHF.

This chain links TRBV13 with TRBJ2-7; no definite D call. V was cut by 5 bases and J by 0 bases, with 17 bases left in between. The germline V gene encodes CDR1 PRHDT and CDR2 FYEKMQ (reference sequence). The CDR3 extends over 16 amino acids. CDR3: CASSHRTVRTSYEQYF. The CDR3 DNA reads TGTGCCAGCAGCCATAGAACGGTTCGAACCTCCTACGAGCAGTACTTC. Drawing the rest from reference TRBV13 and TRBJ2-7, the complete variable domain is AAGVIQSPRHLIKEKRETATLKCYPIPRHDTVYWYQQGPGQDPQFLISFYEKMQSDKGSIPDRFSAQQFSDYHSELNMSSLELGDSALYFCASSHRTVRTSYEQYFGPGTRLTVT.

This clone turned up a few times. CDR3 DNA: TGTGCCAGCAGCTCGACAGGGGTCGACGAGCAGTACTTC. The encoded protein is CASSSTGVDEQYF. This sequence joins TRBV5-4 and TRBJ2-7, with 8 positions matching TRBD1. Germline V gene lookup returns CDR1 SGHNT and CDR2 YYREEE (reference sequence). The CDR3 totals 13 residues. Unmatched junction bases numbered 4, after V lost 3 bases and J lost 5 bases.

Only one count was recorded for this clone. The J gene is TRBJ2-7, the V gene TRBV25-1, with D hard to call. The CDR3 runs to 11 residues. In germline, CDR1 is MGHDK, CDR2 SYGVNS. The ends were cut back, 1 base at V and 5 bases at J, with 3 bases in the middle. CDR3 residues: CASSEWDEQYF. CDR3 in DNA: TGTGCCAGCAGTGAATGGGACGAGCAGTACTTC.

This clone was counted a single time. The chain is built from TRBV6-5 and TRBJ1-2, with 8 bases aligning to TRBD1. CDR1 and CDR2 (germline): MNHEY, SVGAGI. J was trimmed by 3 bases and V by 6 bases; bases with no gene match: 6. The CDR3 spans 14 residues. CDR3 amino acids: CASSSGTGDYGYTF. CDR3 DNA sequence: TGTGCCAGCAGCTCGGGGACAGGTGACTATGGCTACACCTTC.

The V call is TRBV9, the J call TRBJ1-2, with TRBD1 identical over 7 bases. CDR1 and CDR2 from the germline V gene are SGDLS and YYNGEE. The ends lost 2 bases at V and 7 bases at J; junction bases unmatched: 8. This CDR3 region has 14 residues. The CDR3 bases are TGTGCCAGCAGCGTCCCGACAGGGTCGTTTGGCTACACCTTC. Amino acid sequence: CASSVPTGSFGYTF.

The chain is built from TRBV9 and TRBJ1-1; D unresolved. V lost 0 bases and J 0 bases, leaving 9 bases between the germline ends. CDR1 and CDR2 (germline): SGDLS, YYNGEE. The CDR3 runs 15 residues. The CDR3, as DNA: TGTGCCAGCAGCGTAGAAAGTAGGCTGAACACTGAAGCTTTCTTT. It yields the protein CASSVESRLNTEAFF.

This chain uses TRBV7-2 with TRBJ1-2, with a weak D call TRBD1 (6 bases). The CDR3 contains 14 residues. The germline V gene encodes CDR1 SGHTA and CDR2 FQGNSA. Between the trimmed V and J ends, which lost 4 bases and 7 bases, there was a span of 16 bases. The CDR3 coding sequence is TGTGCCAGCAGCTCCGACAGGAGGGTTCGTGGCTACACCTTC. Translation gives CASSSDRRVRGYTF.

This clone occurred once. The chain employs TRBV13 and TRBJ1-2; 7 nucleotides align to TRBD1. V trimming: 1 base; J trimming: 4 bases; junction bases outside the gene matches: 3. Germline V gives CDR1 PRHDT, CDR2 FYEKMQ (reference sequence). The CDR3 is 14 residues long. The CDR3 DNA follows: TGTGCCAGCAGCTTAGAGGCAGGGGGCTATGGCTACACCTTC. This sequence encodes CASSLEAGGYGYTF.

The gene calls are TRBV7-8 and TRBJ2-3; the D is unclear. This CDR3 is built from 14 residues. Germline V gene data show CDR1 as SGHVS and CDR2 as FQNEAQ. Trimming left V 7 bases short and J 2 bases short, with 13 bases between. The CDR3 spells CASTPQPITDTQYF. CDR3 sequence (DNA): TGTGCCAGCACCCCGCAGCCGATCACAGATACGCAGTATTTT. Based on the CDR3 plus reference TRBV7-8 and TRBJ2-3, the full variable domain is GAGVSQSPRYKVAKRGQDVALRCDPISGHVSLFWYQQALGQGPEFLTYFQNEAQLDKSGLPSDRFFAERPEGSVSTLKIQRTQQEDSAVYLCASTPQPITDTQYFGPGTRLTVL.

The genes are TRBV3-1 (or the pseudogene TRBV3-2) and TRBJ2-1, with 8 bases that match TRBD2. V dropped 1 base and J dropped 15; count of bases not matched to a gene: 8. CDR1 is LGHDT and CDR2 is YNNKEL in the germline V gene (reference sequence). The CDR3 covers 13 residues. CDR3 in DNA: TGTGCCAGCAGCCAAGGTCGGACTAGCAATCGGTTCTTC. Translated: CASSQGRTSNRFF.

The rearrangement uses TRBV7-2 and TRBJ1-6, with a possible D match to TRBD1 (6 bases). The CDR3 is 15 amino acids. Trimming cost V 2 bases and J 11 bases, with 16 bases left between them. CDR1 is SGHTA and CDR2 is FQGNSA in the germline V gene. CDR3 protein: CASSLTGASPPPLHF. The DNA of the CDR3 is TGTGCCAGCAGCTTAACGGGGGCATCACCTCCACCCCTCCACTTT.

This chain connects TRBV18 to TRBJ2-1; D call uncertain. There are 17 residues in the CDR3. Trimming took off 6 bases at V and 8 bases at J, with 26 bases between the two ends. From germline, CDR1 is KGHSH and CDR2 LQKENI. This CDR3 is CASSYASGLPEDDEQFF. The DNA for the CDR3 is TGTGCCAGCTCTTACGCCTCCGGCCTACCCGAAGACGATGAGCAGTTCTTC. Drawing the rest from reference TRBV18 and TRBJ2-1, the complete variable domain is NAGVMQNPRHLVRRRGQEARLRCSPMKGHSHVYWYRQLPEEGLKFMVYLQKENIIDESGMPKERFSAEFPKEGPSILRIQQVVRGDSAAYFCASSYASGLPEDDEQFFGPGTRLTVL.

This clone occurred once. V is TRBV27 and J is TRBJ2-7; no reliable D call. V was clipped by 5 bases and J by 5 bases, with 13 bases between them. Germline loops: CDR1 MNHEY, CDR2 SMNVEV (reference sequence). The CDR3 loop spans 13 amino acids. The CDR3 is CASSPSRSNEQYF. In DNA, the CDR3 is TGTGCCAGCAGTCCCTCAAGATCGAACGAGCAGTACTTC.

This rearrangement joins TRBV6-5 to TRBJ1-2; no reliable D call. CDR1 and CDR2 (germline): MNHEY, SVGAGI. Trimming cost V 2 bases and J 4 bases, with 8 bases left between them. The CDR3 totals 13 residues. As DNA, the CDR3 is TGTGCCAGCAGTTACATGGCGGCCTATGGCTACACCTTC. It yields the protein CASSYMAAYGYTF.

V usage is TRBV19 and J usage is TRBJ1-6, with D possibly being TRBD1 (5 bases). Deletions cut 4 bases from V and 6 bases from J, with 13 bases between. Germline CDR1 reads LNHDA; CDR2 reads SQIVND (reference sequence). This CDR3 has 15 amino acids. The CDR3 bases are TGTGCCAGTAGTACGGCCGGGGCACTTAATTCACCCCTCCACTTT. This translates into CASSTAGALNSPLHF.